This T cell receptor (beta chain) stems from a study of blood T cell repertoires in COVID-19. The protocol was immunoSEQ multiplex PCR, while the TCRdb copy is restricted to in-frame clones and leaves out a portion. The data hold 55,000 or so clones, with roughly 86% observed a single time. The TCR comes from a man in his 60s with active COVID-19. Sequencing input: peripheral blood.

The CDR3 region has the DNA TGTGCCAGCAGCCTTCTAGCGATAGATACGCAGTATTTT. Its translation is CASSLLAIDTQYF. This chain joins TRBV7-3 and TRBJ2-3, with D possibly TRBD2 on 6 matching bases. The CDR3 loop spans 13 amino acids. The germline CDR1 and CDR2 sequences are SGHTA and FQGTGA. The germline V and J ends were trimmed by 5 bases and 5 bases, with 11 bases remaining between them.